This entry lists 21 T cell receptor beta chains sequenced from one sample in a study of identical twins. TCRdb reanalysed the 5' RACE reads using MiXCR and keeps one entry per CDR3 protein. The sample records 310,000 or so distinct CDR3 sequences, roughly 10% being singletons. These records were also assigned to another study, of yellow fever vaccine responses in identical twins.

Source material: CD8+ T cells sorted from blood. The receptor set was obtained from a woman between 18 and 29 years old in good health.

This clonotype occurred a few times. The rearrangement links TRBV18 to TRBJ2-3, with a weak D call TRBD1 (5 bases). The CDR3 is made up of 15 amino acids. CDR1 is KGHSH and CDR2 is LQKENI in the germline V gene. Trimming stripped 4 bases from V and 2 bases from J, with 13 bases between. The CDR3 DNA reads as TGTGCCAGCTCACTGGTAGGGGTCTACACAGATACGCAGTATTTT. It encodes CASSLVGVYTDTQYF.

This clonotype came up many times. The chain links TRBV12-3 or TRBV12-4 to TRBJ2-5; 9 positions agree with TRBD1. With V trimmed by 7 bases and J by 5 bases, 8 bases remained unmatched. CDR3 length: 14 residues. DNA for the CDR3: TGTGCCAGCACCGTGGACAGGGGTGACGAGACCCAGTACTTC. This codes for CASTVDRGDETQYF.

This clonotype was seen a few times. The chain couples TRBV6-1 to TRBJ2-3, with TRBD2 identical over 13 bases. The CDR3 length is 15 residues. CDR1 and CDR2 from the germline V gene are MNHNS and SASEGT. With V trimmed by 6 bases and J by 6 bases, 6 bases remained unmatched. This chain's CDR3 is CASRELAGGRDTQYF. CDR3 nucleotides: TGTGCCAGCAGGGAACTAGCGGGAGGGAGGGATACGCAGTATTTT.

This clonotype was seen a handful of times. V and J are TRBV7-9 and TRBJ1-2, with D possibly TRBD1 on 5 matching bases. This CDR3 contains 17 residues. Germline CDR1 SEHNR, CDR2 FQNEAQ (reference sequence). The V end lost 2 bases, the J end lost 7 bases, and 23 bases lay between the germline ends. The CDR3 bases are TGTGCCAGCAGCTTACTTTTGGGGCCGTCGAGAGAGGGTGGCTACACCTTC. As protein: CASSLLLGPSREGGYTF. The variable domain in full, completed from reference TRBV7-9 and TRBJ1-2, reads DTGVSQNPRHKITKRGQNVTFRCDPISEHNRLYWYRQTLGQGPEFLTYFQNEAQLEKSRLLSDRFSAERPKGSFSTLEIQRTEQGDSAMYLCASSLLLGPSREGGYTFGSGTRLTVV.

This clonotype has just a few counts. The V call is TRBV7-9, the J call TRBJ2-7, with no clear D. The CDR3 length is 14 residues. Germline assignment: CDR1 SEHNR and CDR2 FQNEAQ (reference sequence). V was clipped by 2 bases and J by 2 bases, with 10 bases between them. The CDR3 DNA sequence: TGTGCCAGCAGCTTAATTCCTAGTGCCTACGAGCAGTACTTC. As protein: CASSLIPSAYEQYF.

The table lists this clonotype with a few counts. CDR3 DNA: TGTGCCAGCCCTGCTAATGAAAAACTGTTTTTT. It specifies CASPANEKLFF. V gene TRBV3-1 combines with J gene TRBJ1-4; D not certain. Deletions cut 8 bases from V and 3 bases from J, with 4 bases between. This CDR3 spans 11 amino acids. Germline-derived CDR1 and CDR2 are LGHDT and YNNKEL (reference sequence).

This chain uses TRBV4-3 with TRBJ2-2; a weak D match, TRBD2 (6 bases). With 0 bases removed from V and 8 bases from J, the gap between germline ends came to 19 bases. This CDR3 comprises 17 residues. Germline assignment: CDR1 LGHNA and CDR2 YSLEER. CDR3 sequence (DNA): TGCGCCAGCAGCCAAGAAATAGCGGAGGTCATGATGGGGGAGCTGTTTTTT. Translation gives CASSQEIAEVMMGELFF.

Concerning this clonotype itself: Germline is not matched at one junction end, which may reflect a read error. CDR3 sequence reads: CVSRGAEAFF. As DNA, the CDR3 is TGTGTCAGCAGGGGGGCTGAAGCTTTCTTT. The chain combines TRBV2 with TRBJ1-1, with 7 bases lining up with TRBD1. Germline lookup yields CDR1 SNHLY and CDR2 FYNNEI. This CDR3 is built from 10 residues.

The chain has TRBV29-1 and TRBJ1-5; 7 bases match TRBD1. The germline V gene encodes CDR1 SQVTM and CDR2 ANQGSEA. The V and J ends lost 7 bases and 6 bases, in that order; junction bases with no gene match: 9. The CDR3 is 13 residues long. The CDR3 sequence is CSALQGFGQPQHF. CDR3 in DNA: TGCAGCGCTCTACAGGGGTTTGGTCAGCCCCAGCATTTT.

This chain joins TRBV27 and TRBJ2-7; TRBD1 aligns across 7 bases. J gave up 5 bases and V 6 bases, and 10 bases lay outside the gene matches. CDR1 MNHEY and CDR2 SMNVEV come from the germline V gene (reference sequence). This CDR3 has 14 residues. The CDR3 loop is CASSETGLVHEQYF. CDR3 nucleotide sequence: TGTGCCAGCAGCGAGACAGGGTTGGTTCACGAGCAGTACTTC.

The genes are TRBV20-1 and TRBJ2-2; 16 bases match TRBD2. Losses at the gene ends were 5 bases for V and 3 bases for J; bases not matched to a gene: 3. From germline, CDR1 is DFQATT and CDR2 SNEGSKA (reference sequence). This CDR3 is 16 amino acids long. This chain's CDR3 is CSAPGTSGRDTGELFF. In DNA form, the CDR3 reads TGCAGTGCTCCCGGGACTAGCGGGAGGGACACCGGGGAGCTGTTTTTT.

This clonotype was counted ten times or more. This chain uses TRBV13 with TRBJ2-2; D is unclear. Trimming stripped 2 bases from V and 1 base from J, with 8 bases between. The CDR3 has 15 residues. Germline loops: CDR1 PRHDT, CDR2 FYEKMQ (reference sequence). CDR3 residues: CASSLRGENTGELFF. DNA of the CDR3: TGTGCCAGCAGCTTAAGAGGCGAGAACACCGGGGAGCTGTTTTTT.

This clonotype was seen a handful of times. This chain uses TRBV27 with TRBJ1-5; TRBD1 is a possible D gene (5 bases). The germline V gene has CDR1 MNHEY and CDR2 SMNVEV (reference sequence). V lost 3 bases and J 9 bases, leaving 15 bases between the germline ends. The CDR3 loop spans 14 amino acids. CDR3 bases: TGTGCCAGCAGTTTGGGACGCGGGAGTCGGCCCCAGCATTTT. Translation gives CASSLGRGSRPQHF.

This clonotype was counted between two and nine times. The chain carries TRBV28 and TRBJ1-2; TRBD1 matches 7 bases. Germline loops: CDR1 MDHEN, CDR2 SYDVKM. CDR3 size: 18 residues. Trimming at V came to 2 bases and at J to 2 bases, leaving 14 bases not matched to a gene. As DNA, the CDR3 is TGTGCCAGCAGTTTAGGACACGCTGCGGGACAGCCGAACTATGGCTACACCTTC. Translating it yields CASSLGHAAGQPNYGYTF.

This chain joins TRBV5-1 and TRBJ2-7; 11 bases fit TRBD2. With 4 bases clipped from V and 2 bases from J, the junction kept 5 bases outside the gene matches. This CDR3 is built from 15 residues. The germline gives CDR1 SGHRS, CDR2 YFSETQ. In DNA form, the CDR3 reads TGCGCCAGCAGCATGGGACTAGCGGAGACCTACGAGCAGTACTTC. It codes for CASSMGLAETYEQYF.

This clonotype was picked up a small number of times. The chain has TRBV18 and TRBJ2-2; D is unclear. V dropped 0 bases and J dropped 3 bases, with 8 bases sitting between them. Germline V gives CDR1 KGHSH, CDR2 LQKENI. The CDR3 length is 15 residues. This chain's CDR3 is CASSPPNGYTGELFF. DNA for the CDR3: TGTGCCAGCTCACCACCGAACGGGTACACCGGGGAGCTGTTTTTT. Full variable domain (missing parts from reference TRBV18 and TRBJ2-2): NAGVMQNPRHLVRRRGQEARLRCSPMKGHSHVYWYRQLPEEGLKFMVYLQKENIIDESGMPKERFSAEFPKEGPSILRIQQVVRGDSAAYFCASSPPNGYTGELFFGEGSRLTVL.

This clonotype was recorded at least ten times. V usage is TRBV6-5 and J usage is TRBJ2-2; TRBD2 matches 9 bases. In germline, CDR1 is MNHEY, CDR2 SVGAGI. This CDR3 is 18 amino acids long. The V and J ends lost 3 bases and 3 bases, in that order; junction bases with no gene match: 11. CDR3 sequence: CASSYRRGGFPYTGELFF. CDR3 nucleotide sequence: TGTGCCAGCAGTTATAGGCGGGGGGGGTTTCCTTACACCGGGGAGCTGTTTTTT.

This clonotype was counted between two and nine times. J is TRBJ2-5 and V is TRBV4-1; 13 nucleotides align to TRBD2. The J segment lost 2 bases and the V segment lost 3 bases, leaving 3 bases of the junction unmatched. This CDR3 comprises 16 residues. The germline CDR1 and CDR2 sequences are MGHRA and YSYEKL. In DNA form, the CDR3 reads TGCGCCAGCAGCCAGCTACTAGCGGGAGGGCAAGAGACCCAGTACTTC. It yields the protein CASSQLLAGGQETQYF.

This clonotype was seen at least ten times. The V and J genes are TRBV5-1 and TRBJ2-3, with unresolved D. Trimming cost V 0 bases and J 5 bases, with 4 bases left between them. This CDR3 is 12 amino acids long. Germline CDR1 SGHRS, CDR2 YFSETQ. CDR3 loop: CASSLEGDTQYF. The CDR3 coding sequence is TGCGCCAGCAGCTTGGAGGGAGATACGCAGTATTTT.

There are many counts of this clonotype. This chain connects TRBV6-5 to TRBJ2-7; 7 bases map to TRBD1. Looked up from germline, CDR1 is MNHEY and CDR2 is SVGAGI. Losses at the gene ends were 5 bases for V and 6 bases for J; bases not matched to a gene: 4. The CDR3 is made up of 12 amino acids. The CDR3 region has the DNA TGTGCCAGCAGTCCGACAGGGAGCGAGCAGTACTTC. Translating it yields CASSPTGSEQYF.

This clonotype occurred many times. This chain joins TRBV20-1 and TRBJ1-2; the D gene is possibly TRBD1 (5 bases). V was trimmed by 6 bases and J by 4 bases, leaving 12 bases between them. The length of the CDR3 is 12 residues. In germline, CDR1 is DFQATT, CDR2 SNEGSKA (reference sequence). CDR3 nucleotides: TGCAGTGCCACGGGACTATCCTATGGCTACACCTTC. It encodes CSATGLSYGYTF.